This is a list of T cell receptor beta chains from one sample in a study of blood T cell repertoires in COVID-19. The repertoire was sequenced with immunoSEQ multiplex PCR; TCRdb's copy has only in-frame clones and lacks some. Among 110,000 or so clones listed, around 74% were seen once. The sample comprised peripheral blood. Receptors originate from a woman between 70 and 85 years old with acute or convalescent COVID-19. CDR3s include the opening cysteine and the closing phenylalanine or tryptophan. D genes are given only for firm matches. Size values are once, few and many counts, or a class for expanded clones, and some rows have none.

CDR3 protein: CASSKPSGVPSVRPFLFF; CDR3 DNA: TGTGCCAGCAGCAAACCGTCGGGGGTGCCCTCTGTGAGACCGTTCCTGTTTTTT; D gene: NA; J gene: TRBJ2-2; clone size: NA; CDR3 length: 18; V gene: TRBV21-1
CDR3 protein: CASRLQSTDTQYF; CDR3 DNA: TGTGCCAGCAGGCTCCAGAGCACAGATACGCAGTATTTT; D gene: NA; J gene: TRBJ2-3; clone size: NA; CDR3 length: 13; V gene: TRBV28
CDR3 protein: CASSPTGTWATEAFF; CDR3 DNA: TGTGCCAGCAGTCCTACAGGGACGTGGGCCACTGAAGCTTTCTTT; D gene: NA; J gene: TRBJ1-1; clone size: NA; CDR3 length: 15; V gene: TRBV27
CDR3 protein: CASSLSPDTQYF; CDR3 DNA: TGTGCCAGCAGCTTAAGCCCAGATACGCAGTATTTT; D gene: NA; J gene: TRBJ2-3; clone size: NA; CDR3 length: 12; V gene: TRBV7-9
CDR3 protein: CAWTDRRNSPLHF; CDR3 DNA: TGTGCCTGGACCGACAGGAGAAATTCACCCCTCCACTTT; D gene: NA; J gene: TRBJ1-6; clone size: NA; CDR3 length: 13; V gene: TRBV30
CDR3 protein: CASSQSGPLHF; CDR3 DNA: TGTGCCAGCAGCCAGTCCGGACCCCTCCACTTT; D gene: NA; J gene: TRBJ1-6; clone size: few; CDR3 length: 11; V gene: TRBV3-1/TRBV3-2
CDR3 protein: CSASDRGMAGDYTF; CDR3 DNA: TGCAGTGCTAGTGACAGGGGGATGGCAGGGGACTACACCTTC; D gene: TRBD1; J gene: TRBJ1-2; clone size: NA; CDR3 length: 14; V gene: TRBV20-1
CDR3 protein: CASSLVVGGGTTEAFF; CDR3 DNA: TGTGCCAGCAGCTTAGTTGTGGGGGGGGGAACCACTGAAGCTTTCTTT; D gene: NA; J gene: TRBJ1-1; clone size: NA; CDR3 length: 16; V gene: TRBV7-2
CDR3 protein: CASSDSPGSPLHF; CDR3 DNA: TGTGCCAGCAGTGACTCGCCAGGCTCACCCCTCCACTTT; D gene: NA; J gene: TRBJ1-6; clone size: NA; CDR3 length: 13; V gene: TRBV6-4
CDR3 protein: CASSWTGEGQPQHF; CDR3 DNA: TGTGCCAGTAGTTGGACAGGGGAGGGTCAGCCCCAGCATTTT; D gene: TRBD1; J gene: TRBJ1-5; clone size: few; CDR3 length: 14; V gene: TRBV19
CDR3 protein: CATSTPFSNTGELFF; CDR3 DNA: TGTGCCACCTCGACACCCTTCTCCAACACCGGGGAGCTGTTTTTT; D gene: NA; J gene: TRBJ2-2; clone size: NA; CDR3 length: 15; V gene: TRBV19
CDR3 protein: CASSQSRWTEAFF; CDR3 DNA: TGTGCCAGCAGCCAATCACGGTGGACTGAAGCTTTCTTT; D gene: NA; J gene: TRBJ1-1; clone size: NA; CDR3 length: 13; V gene: TRBV14
CDR3 protein: CASSLRQGEETQYF; CDR3 DNA: TGCGCCAGCAGCTTGAGGCAGGGTGAAGAGACCCAGTACTTC; D gene: NA; J gene: TRBJ2-5; clone size: NA; CDR3 length: 14; V gene: TRBV5-1
CDR3 protein: CASSSQGYYSNQPQHF; CDR3 DNA: TGTGCCAGCAGCTCACAGGGGTACTATAGCAATCAGCCCCAGCATTTT; D gene: TRBD1; J gene: TRBJ1-5; clone size: NA; CDR3 length: 16; V gene: TRBV5-6
CDR3 protein: CASSSRGAWGNQPQHF; CDR3 DNA: TGTGCCAGCAGCTCCCGGGGGGCGTGGGGCAATCAGCCCCAGCATTTT; D gene: NA; J gene: TRBJ1-5; clone size: once; CDR3 length: 16; V gene: TRBV5-6
CDR3 protein: CASSYSWELRASPLHF; CDR3 DNA: TGTGCCAGCAGTTACTCGTGGGAACTGCGGGCTTCACCCCTCCACTTT; D gene: NA; J gene: TRBJ1-6; clone size: once; CDR3 length: 16; V gene: TRBV6-5
CDR3 protein: CASRGWGPSNQPQHF; CDR3 DNA: TGTGCCAGTAGAGGATGGGGCCCTAGCAATCAGCCCCAGCATTTT; D gene: NA; J gene: TRBJ1-5; clone size: NA; CDR3 length: 15; V gene: TRBV19
CDR3 protein: CASSSSGGAAQYF; CDR3 DNA: TGTGCCAGCAGTTCGAGCGGGGGGGCTGCGCAGTACTTC; D gene: TRBD2; J gene: TRBJ2-7; clone size: NA; CDR3 length: 13; V gene: TRBV6-5
CDR3 protein: CASSSQGDAFF; CDR3 DNA: TGTGCCAGCAGCTCTCAGGGGGATGCTTTCTTT; D gene: TRBD1; J gene: TRBJ1-1; clone size: NA; CDR3 length: 11; V gene: TRBV9
CDR3 protein: CASSWGLGGPDTQYF; CDR3 DNA: TGCGCCAGCAGCTGGGGCCTCGGGGGGCCGGATACGCAGTATTTT; D gene: NA; J gene: TRBJ2-3; clone size: NA; CDR3 length: 15; V gene: TRBV5-1
CDR3 protein: CASSDQSRLAPEQYF; CDR3 DNA: TGTGCCAGCAGCGATCAGTCCCGACTGGCTCCGGAGCAGTACTTC; D gene: NA; J gene: TRBJ2-7; clone size: NA; CDR3 length: 15; V gene: TRBV6-5
CDR3 protein: CATSREGQGVHEQFF; CDR3 DNA: TGTGCCACCAGCAGAGAGGGACAGGGGGTACATGAGCAGTTCTTC; D gene: TRBD1; J gene: TRBJ2-1; clone size: NA; CDR3 length: 15; V gene: TRBV15
CDR3 protein: CSARPRDSGEKLFF; CDR3 DNA: TGCAGCGCGCGGCCCCGGGACAGTGGGGAAAAACTGTTTTTT; D gene: TRBD1; J gene: TRBJ1-4; clone size: NA; CDR3 length: 14; V gene: TRBV29-1
CDR3 protein: CASSERSVGTTTDTQYF; CDR3 DNA: TGTGCCAGCAGTGAAAGGTCGGTCGGGACAACCACAGATACGCAGTATTTT; D gene: NA; J gene: TRBJ2-3; clone size: NA; CDR3 length: 17; V gene: TRBV2
CDR3 protein: CASSLGGDSYEQYF; CDR3 DNA: TGTGCCAGCAGCTTGGGCGGGGACTCCTACGAGCAGTACTTC; D gene: NA; J gene: TRBJ2-7; clone size: NA; CDR3 length: 14; V gene: TRBV5-6
CDR3 protein: CASSRGQYSNQPQHF; CDR3 DNA: TGTGCCAGCAGCCGGGGACAGTATAGCAATCAGCCCCAGCATTTT; D gene: TRBD1; J gene: TRBJ1-5; clone size: few; CDR3 length: 15; V gene: TRBV5-8
CDR3 protein: CASSSMVGVSSYEQYF; CDR3 DNA: TGTGCCAGCAGTTCAATGGTCGGGGTGAGCTCCTACGAGCAGTACTTC; D gene: NA; J gene: TRBJ2-7; clone size: NA; CDR3 length: 16; V gene: TRBV27
CDR3 protein: CASGLVGTSGGWYEQYF; CDR3 DNA: TGTGCTAGTGGTTTGGTAGGTACTAGCGGGGGTTGGTACGAGCAGTACTTC; D gene: TRBD2; J gene: TRBJ2-7; clone size: few; CDR3 length: 17; V gene: TRBV12-5
CDR3 protein: CASSLAQDGAPLHF; CDR3 DNA: TGTGCCAGCAGCTTAGCTCAGGATGGTGCACCCCTCCACTTT; D gene: NA; J gene: TRBJ1-6; clone size: once; CDR3 length: 14; V gene: TRBV7-9
CDR3 protein: CAARGGDPNSPLHF; CDR3 DNA: TGTGCAGCTAGGGGGGGGGATCCTAATTCACCCCTCCACTTT; D gene: NA; J gene: TRBJ1-6; clone size: NA; CDR3 length: 14; V gene: TRBV5-4